Each of the 26 T cell receptor beta chains below was sequenced from the same sample in a study of radiotherapy plus CTLA-4 blockade in lung cancer (dated by TCRdb to 2017 to 2018). Library preparation was by the immunoSEQ multiplex PCR assay. TCRdb provides this immuneACCESS table in a form limited to in-frame rearrangements. Some clones are lacking; in checked studies, under half of them reflect an unresolved V gene, and why the rest are absent is not known. The sample data list roughly 59,000 clones, and roughly 76% of these were observed just once. Around 8% of the sample is in the top ten clones. Sequenced material: peripheral blood, taken from a patient treated with radiotherapy plus ipilimumab. These receptors were taken from a human donor with non-small cell lung cancer whose response to radiotherapy plus ipilimumab could not be evaluated.

This clone was observed a single time. The chain carries TRBV7-9 and TRBJ2-3, with TRBD1 matching 10 bases. J lost 1 base, V lost 6 bases, and 7 bases had no gene match. The CDR3 is 16 amino acids. The germline V gene has CDR1 SEHNR and CDR2 FQNEAQ (reference sequence). CDR3 coding DNA: TGTGCCAGCAGACTAACGACAGGGGGCGGCACAGATACGCAGTATTTT. It codes for CASRLTTGGGTDTQYF.

This chain uses TRBV7-9 with TRBJ2-3; a weak D match, TRBD2 (6 bases). There are 18 residues in the CDR3. Germline CDR1 reads SEHNR; CDR2 reads FQNEAQ (reference sequence). Trimming removed 0 bases from V and 0 bases from J, with 16 bases in between. In nucleotides, the CDR3 is TGTGCCAGCAGCTTAGCAATTATGGGGGGTGGAAGCACAGATACGCAGTATTTT. Its translation: CASSLAIMGGGSTDTQYF.

This clone was counted between two and nine times. This chain uses TRBV28 with TRBJ1-2; TRBD1 might be the D (6 bases). From germline, CDR1 is MDHEN and CDR2 SYDVKM. The V end lost 10 bases, the J end lost 8 bases, and 20 bases lay between the germline ends. This CDR3 spans 13 amino acids. CDR3 protein: CATNRVLASGYTF. The CDR3 DNA is TGTGCCACCAACAGGGTTCTCGCTTCAGGCTACACCTTC.

This clone was counted between two and nine times. The sample has other DNA sequences that encode this CDR3 too. The chain is built from TRBV6-5 and TRBJ1-5; the D is unclear. Trimming left V 2 bases short and J 6 bases short, with 5 bases between. The CDR3 spans 12 residues. Germline V gene lookup returns CDR1 MNHEY and CDR2 SVGAGI. DNA of the CDR3: TGTGCCAGCAGTTACCCATTTCAGCCCCAGCATTTT. It yields the protein CASSYPFQPQHF.

There are a few counts of this clone. The V and J genes are TRBV7-9 and TRBJ1-4; D remains unclear. Trimming pared 1 base from V and 8 bases from J, leaving 11 bases between. The germline V gene has CDR1 SEHNR and CDR2 FQNEAQ (reference sequence). The CDR3 consists of 14 residues. In DNA form, the CDR3 reads TGTGCCAGCAGCTTAGGGGGAGTCGCCGAAAAACTGTTTTTT. It codes for CASSLGGVAEKLFF.

This clone was seen a few times. The rearrangement links TRBV7-8 to TRBJ1-2, with 9 nucleotides matching TRBD1. The CDR3 contains 15 residues. V shed 4 bases and J 2 bases; nucleotides not matched to a gene: 5. The germline V gene has CDR1 SGHVS and CDR2 FQNEAQ. CDR3 amino acids: CASSSAGTGNYGYTF. The CDR3 DNA sequence: TGTGCCAGCAGCTCGGCCGGGACAGGGAACTATGGCTACACCTTC.

The chain joins TRBV19 to TRBJ2-3, with TRBD2 identical over 9 bases. Per the germline V gene, CDR1 is LNHDA and CDR2 is SQIVND (reference sequence). This CDR3 comprises 15 residues. The trim removed 3 bases at V and 2 bases at J, leaving 3 bases unmatched. This CDR3 reads CASSIASGTTDTQYF. DNA for the CDR3: TGTGCCAGTAGTATCGCTAGCGGGACCACAGATACGCAGTATTTT.

The V call is TRBV7-8, the J call TRBJ1-1; no clear D gene. The CDR3 totals 15 residues. Germline V CDR1 and CDR2: SGHVS, FQNEAQ. The V and J ends lost 2 bases and 1 base respectively, with 11 bases between them. The CDR3: CASSLLNSGNTEAFF. The CDR3 nucleotides are TGTGCCAGCAGCTTATTAAACTCGGGGAACACTGAAGCTTTCTTT.

V is TRBV30 and J is TRBJ2-2, with 7 bases identical to TRBD2. Germline loops: CDR1 GTSNPN, CDR2 SVGIG (reference sequence). CDR3 length: 15 residues. With 5 bases clipped from V and 5 bases from J, the junction kept 11 bases outside the gene matches. CDR3 DNA: TGTGCCTGGCGAAGGTGGGGGGGACTTACCGGGGAGCTGTTTTTT. Protein product: CAWRRWGGLTGELFF.

This chain joins TRBV9 and TRBJ1-2; D is uncertain. CDR1 is SGDLS, CDR2 YYNGEE, per germline. This CDR3 spans 13 amino acids. V was shortened by 10 bases and J by 8 bases, with 21 bases between the two germline ends. The CDR3 DNA follows: TGTGCCTCCAGGCGAGACCCACTAGACGGCTACACCTTC. Protein: CASRRDPLDGYTF.

The V and J genes are TRBV28 and TRBJ1-1; 8 nucleotides align to TRBD1. Germline trimming cut 10 bases from V and 9 bases from J; bases unmatched to any gene: 10. Germline-derived CDR1 and CDR2 are MDHEN and SYDVKM. The CDR3 totals 12 residues. Here the CDR3 reads CATTGDPSQAFF. The CDR3 bases are TGTGCCACGACAGGGGACCCATCCCAAGCTTTCTTT.

The chain joins TRBV19 to TRBJ1-5, with 10 positions matching TRBD1. Germline V CDR1 and CDR2: LNHDA, SQIVND (reference sequence). Unmatched junction bases numbered 15, after V lost 4 bases and J lost 3 bases. The CDR3 loop spans 19 amino acids. The CDR3 region is CASSTRTGGASVVNQPQHF. CDR3 nucleotide sequence: TGTGCCAGTAGTACCCGGACAGGGGGTGCCTCGGTCGTCAATCAGCCCCAGCATTTT. The whole variable domain, remainder taken from reference TRBV19 and TRBJ1-5, is DGGITQSPKYLFRKEGQNVTLSCEQNLNHDAMYWYRQDPGQGLRLIYYSQIVNDFQKGDIAEGYSVSREKKESFPLTVTSAQKNPTAFYLCASSTRTGGASVVNQPQHFGDGTRLSIL.

J is TRBJ2-5 and V is TRBV18; D perhaps matches TRBD2 (6 bases). The CDR3 contains 14 residues. Germline CDR1 is KGHSH and CDR2 is LQKENI. V lost 4 bases and J 2 bases, leaving 11 bases between the germline ends. The CDR3 sequence is CASSLGGSQETQYF. CDR3 sequence (DNA): TGTGCCAGCTCACTCGGAGGGAGTCAAGAGACCCAGTACTTC.

This chain connects TRBV7-9 to TRBJ1-1; 8 nucleotides agree with TRBD1. The V gene's germline CDR1 is SEHNR and CDR2 FQNEAQ (reference sequence). The CDR3 is made up of 18 amino acids. V trimming: 0 bases; J trimming: 8 bases; junction bases outside the gene matches: 17. The CDR3 loop reads CASSLAYVQGVEGQEAFF. In nucleotides, the CDR3 is TGTGCCAGCAGCTTAGCGTACGTACAGGGGGTCGAGGGGCAGGAAGCTTTCTTT.

CDR3 sequence: CASSPPRAGGAYEQYF. CDR3 DNA: TGTGCCAGCAGTCCTCCAAGGGCGGGGGGGGCCTACGAGCAGTACTTC. The chain joins TRBV28 to TRBJ2-7, with TRBD2 matching 9 bases. Germline V CDR1 and CDR2: MDHEN, SYDVKM. V shed 5 bases, J shed 2 bases, and the junction held 10 bases outside the gene matches. The CDR3 is 16 residues long.

The chain is built from TRBV9 and TRBJ2-5, with D perhaps given as TRBD1 or TRBD2 (5 bases each). Matching the DNA end better, TRBJ2-7 makes the J call doubtful. The length of the CDR3 is 14 residues. CDR1 and CDR2 from the germline V gene are SGDLS and YYNGEE. CDR3 protein: CASSVGGDSYEQYF. The CDR3, as DNA: TGTGCCAGCAGCGTAGGAGGGGACTCCTACGAGCAGTACTTC.

This chain links TRBV5-5 with TRBJ2-3; 7 bases are a match to TRBD1. Trimming at V came to 4 bases and at J to 10 bases, leaving 9 bases not matched to a gene. This CDR3 has 13 amino acids. Germline CDR1 and CDR2: SGHKS and YYEKEE (reference sequence). Here the CDR3 reads CASSEYDRAPQYF. The CDR3 region has the DNA TGTGCCAGCAGCGAATACGACAGGGCCCCGCAGTATTTT.

The CDR3: CASRRDRAVGGYTF. The CDR3 DNA reads TGTGCCAGCAGACGGGACAGGGCAGTAGGCGGCTACACCTTC. The rearrangement uses TRBV6-4 and TRBJ1-2; 9 bases are a match to TRBD1. The CDR3 is 14 residues long. In germline, CDR1 is MRHNA, CDR2 SNTAGT. The J segment lost 8 bases and the V segment lost 6 bases, leaving 10 bases of the junction unmatched.

CDR3 loop: CASSLTALGGRDPNEQFF. CDR3 DNA: TGTGCCAGCAGCTTAACGGCGTTAGGCGGGAGGGACCCCAATGAGCAGTTCTTC. This chain links TRBV7-3 with TRBJ2-1; 9 bases match TRBD2. The V gene's germline CDR1 is SGHTA and CDR2 FQGTGA. J gave up 6 bases and V 0 bases, and 12 bases lay outside the gene matches. This CDR3 spans 18 amino acids.

The chain joins TRBV30 to TRBJ2-7, with 9 bases identical to TRBD2. The junction had 10 bases not matched to a gene; V was cut back by 7 bases and J by 3 bases. CDR3 length equals 14 residues. Germline V gene data show CDR1 as GTSNPN and CDR2 as SVGIG (reference sequence). Here the CDR3 DNA reads TGTGCCTCCTCCCGACTAGCGGAAGGCTACGAGCAGTACTTC. It encodes CASSRLAEGYEQYF.

This sequence joins TRBV19 and TRBJ2-6; D is unresolved. This CDR3 spans 13 amino acids. The germline CDR1 and CDR2 sequences are LNHDA and SQIVND (reference sequence). V lost 6 bases, J lost 0 bases, and 3 bases lay in between. CDR3 residues: CASRSSGANVLTF. DNA for the CDR3: TGTGCCAGTAGGAGCTCTGGGGCCAACGTCCTGACTTTC. The variable domain in full, with the rest retrieved from reference TRBV19 and TRBJ2-6, is DGGITQSPKYLFRKEGQNVTLSCEQNLNHDAMYWYRQDPGQGLRLIYYSQIVNDFQKGDIAEGYSVSREKKESFPLTVTSAQKNPTAFYLCASRSSGANVLTFGAGSRLTVL.

This chain connects TRBV5-4 to TRBJ2-1; D may be TRBD1 (6 bases). V lost 2 bases and J 0 bases, leaving 9 bases between the germline ends. Germline CDR1 is SGHNT and CDR2 is YYREEE (reference sequence). CDR3 length equals 15 residues. In DNA, the CDR3 is TGTGCCAGCAGCTTACCGGACAGCTCCTACAATGAGCAGTTCTTC. Encoded protein: CASSLPDSSYNEQFF.

The gene calls are TRBV27 and TRBJ2-7; 7 nucleotides align to TRBD1. The CDR3 has 14 amino acids. Germline CDR1 and CDR2: MNHEY and SMNVEV (reference sequence). V lost 5 bases, J lost 3 bases, and 7 bases stayed unmatched. The CDR3 bases are TGTGCCAGCAGTCTCCAGGGACAGTACTACGAGCAGTACTTC. Translation gives CASSLQGQYYEQYF.

The chain uses TRBV28 and TRBJ2-7; TRBD1 matches at 8 bases. Trimming at V came to 6 bases and at J to 0 bases, leaving 7 bases not matched to a gene. Germline CDR1 is MDHEN and CDR2 is SYDVKM. The CDR3 loop spans 15 amino acids. The CDR3 coding sequence is TGTGCCAGCAGGTTCCGGGACAGGAACTCCTACGAGCAGTACTTC. Translated: CASRFRDRNSYEQYF.

The CDR3 reads CASSPRENTEAFF. CDR3 bases: TGCGCCAGCAGTCCCAGGGAGAACACTGAAGCTTTCTTT. The V call is TRBV10-2, the J call TRBJ1-1, with a tentative D call TRBD1 (5 bases). This CDR3 is 13 amino acids long. V was clipped by 5 bases and J by 1 base, with 8 bases between them. Germline V gene lookup returns CDR1 WSHSY and CDR2 SAAADI.

The V and J genes are TRBV27 and TRBJ2-3, with D perhaps matching TRBD2 (6 bases). The CDR3 is 15 residues long. Germline values: CDR1 MNHEY, CDR2 SMNVEV (reference sequence). With 5 bases removed from V and 1 base from J, the gap between germline ends came to 13 bases. The CDR3 DNA sequence: TGTGCCAGCAGTGGGTTGCGCGGGGGCACAGATACGCAGTATTTT. It encodes CASSGLRGGTDTQYF.